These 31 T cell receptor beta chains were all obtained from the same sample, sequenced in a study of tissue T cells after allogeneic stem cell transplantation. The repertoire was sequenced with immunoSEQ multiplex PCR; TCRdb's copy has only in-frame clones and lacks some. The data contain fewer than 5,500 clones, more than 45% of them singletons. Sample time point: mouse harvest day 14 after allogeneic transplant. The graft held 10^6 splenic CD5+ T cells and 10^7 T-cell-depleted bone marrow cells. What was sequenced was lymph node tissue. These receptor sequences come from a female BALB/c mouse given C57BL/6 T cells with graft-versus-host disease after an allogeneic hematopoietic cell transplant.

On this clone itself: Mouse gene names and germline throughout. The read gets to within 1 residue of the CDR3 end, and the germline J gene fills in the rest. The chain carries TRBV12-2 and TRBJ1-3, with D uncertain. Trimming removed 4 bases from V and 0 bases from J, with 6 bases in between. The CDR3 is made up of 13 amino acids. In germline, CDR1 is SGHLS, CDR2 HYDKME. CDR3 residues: CASSRISGNTLYF. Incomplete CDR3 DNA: TGTGCCAGCTCCAGAATTTCTGGAAATACGCTCTAT.

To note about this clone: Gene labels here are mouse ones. Partial CDR3 DNA: TGCACCTGCAGTGCAGATGGGACTCCAAACACAGAAGTCTTC. Its protein is CTCSADGTPNTEVF. The CDR3, in full, reads CTCSADGTPNTEVFF. The V call is TRBV1, the J call TRBJ1-1; tentatively, D is TRBD1 (5 bases). The read terminates 1 residue ahead of where the CDR3 ends, so the germline J gene completes it. V was clipped by 0 bases and J by 0 bases, with 8 bases between them. Germline CDR1 and CDR2: NSQYPW and LRSPGD (reference sequence). The CDR3 length is 15 residues.

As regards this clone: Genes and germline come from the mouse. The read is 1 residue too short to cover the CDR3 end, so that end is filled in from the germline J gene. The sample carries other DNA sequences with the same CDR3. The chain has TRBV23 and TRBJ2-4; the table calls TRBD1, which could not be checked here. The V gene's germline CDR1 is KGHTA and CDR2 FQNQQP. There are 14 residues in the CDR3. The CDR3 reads CSSSQTGGQNTLYF. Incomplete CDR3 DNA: TGCTCCAGCAGCCAGACAGGGGGTCAAAACACCTTGTAC.

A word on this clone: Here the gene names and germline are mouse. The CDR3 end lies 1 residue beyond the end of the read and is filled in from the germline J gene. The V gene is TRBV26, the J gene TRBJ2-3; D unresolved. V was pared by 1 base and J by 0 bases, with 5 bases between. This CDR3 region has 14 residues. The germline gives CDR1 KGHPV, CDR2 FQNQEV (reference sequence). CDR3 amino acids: CASSLLQSAETLYF. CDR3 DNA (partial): TGTGCCAGCAGTCTGTTACAGAGTGCAGAAACGCTGTAT.

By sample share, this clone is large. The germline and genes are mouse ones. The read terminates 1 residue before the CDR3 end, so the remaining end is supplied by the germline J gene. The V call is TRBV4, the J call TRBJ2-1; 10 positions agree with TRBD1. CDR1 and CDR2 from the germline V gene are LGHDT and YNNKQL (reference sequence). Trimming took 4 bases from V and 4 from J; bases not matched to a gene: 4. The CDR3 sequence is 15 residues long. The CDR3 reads CASSSRGQGYAEQFF. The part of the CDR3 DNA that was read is TGTGCCAGCAGCTCCCGGGGACAGGGGTATGCTGAGCAGTTC.

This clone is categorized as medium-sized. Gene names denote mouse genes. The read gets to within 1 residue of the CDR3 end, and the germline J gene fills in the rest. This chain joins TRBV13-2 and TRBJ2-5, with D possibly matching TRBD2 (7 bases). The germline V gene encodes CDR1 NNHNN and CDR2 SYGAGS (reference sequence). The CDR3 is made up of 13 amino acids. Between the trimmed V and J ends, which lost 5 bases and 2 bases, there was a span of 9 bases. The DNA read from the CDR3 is TGTGCCAGCGGGGGGGGCGGCCAAGACACCCAGTAC. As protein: CASGGGGQDTQY. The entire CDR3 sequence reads CASGGGGQDTQYF.

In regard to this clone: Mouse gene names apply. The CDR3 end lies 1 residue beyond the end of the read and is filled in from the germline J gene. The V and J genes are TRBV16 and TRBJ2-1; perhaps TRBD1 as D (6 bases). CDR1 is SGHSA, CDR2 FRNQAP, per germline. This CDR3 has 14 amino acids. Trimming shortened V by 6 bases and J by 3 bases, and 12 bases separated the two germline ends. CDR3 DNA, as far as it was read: TGTGCAAGCAGTCCCGGGACAACCTATGCTGAGCAGTTC. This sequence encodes CASSPGTTYAEQF. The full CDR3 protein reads CASSPGTTYAEQFF.

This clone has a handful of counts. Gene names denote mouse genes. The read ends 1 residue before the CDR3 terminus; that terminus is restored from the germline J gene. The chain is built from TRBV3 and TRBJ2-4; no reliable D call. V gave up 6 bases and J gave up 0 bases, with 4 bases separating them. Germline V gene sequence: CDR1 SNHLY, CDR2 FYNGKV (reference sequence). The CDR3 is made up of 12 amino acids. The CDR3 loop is CASRSSQNTLYF. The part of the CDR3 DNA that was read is TGTGCCAGCAGAAGCAGTCAAAACACCTTGTAC.

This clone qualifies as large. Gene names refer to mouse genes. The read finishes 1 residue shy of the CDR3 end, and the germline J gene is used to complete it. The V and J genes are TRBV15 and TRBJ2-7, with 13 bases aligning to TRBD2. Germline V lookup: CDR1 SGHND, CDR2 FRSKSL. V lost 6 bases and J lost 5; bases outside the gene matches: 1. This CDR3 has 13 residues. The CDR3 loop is CASRDWGGDEQYF. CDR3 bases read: TGTGCCAGCAGGGACTGGGGGGGCGATGAACAGTAC.

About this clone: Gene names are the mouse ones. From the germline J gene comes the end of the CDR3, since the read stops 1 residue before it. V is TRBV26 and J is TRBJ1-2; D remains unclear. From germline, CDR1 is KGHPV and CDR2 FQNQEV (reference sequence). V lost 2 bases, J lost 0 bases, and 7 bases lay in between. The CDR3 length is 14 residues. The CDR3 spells CASSLVAANSDYTF. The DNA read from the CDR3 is TGTGCCAGCAGTCTGGTCGCAGCAAACTCCGACTACACC.

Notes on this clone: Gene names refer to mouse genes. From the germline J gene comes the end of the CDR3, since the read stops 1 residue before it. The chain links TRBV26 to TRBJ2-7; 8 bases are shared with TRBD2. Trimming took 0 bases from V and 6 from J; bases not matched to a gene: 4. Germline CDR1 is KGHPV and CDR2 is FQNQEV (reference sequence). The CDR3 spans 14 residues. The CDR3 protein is CASSLSSGGLEQYF. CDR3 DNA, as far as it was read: TGTGCCAGCAGTCTGTCGTCGGGGGGGCTTGAACAGTAC.

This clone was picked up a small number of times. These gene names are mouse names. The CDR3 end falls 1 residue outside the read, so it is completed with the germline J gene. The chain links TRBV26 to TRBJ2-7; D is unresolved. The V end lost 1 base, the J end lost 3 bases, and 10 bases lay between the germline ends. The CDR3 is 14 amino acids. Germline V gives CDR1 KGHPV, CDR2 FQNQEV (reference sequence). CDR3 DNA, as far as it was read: TGTGCCAGCAGTCTGTACGGGGTTATCTATGAACAGTAC. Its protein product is CASSLYGVIYEQY. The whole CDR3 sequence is CASSLYGVIYEQYF.

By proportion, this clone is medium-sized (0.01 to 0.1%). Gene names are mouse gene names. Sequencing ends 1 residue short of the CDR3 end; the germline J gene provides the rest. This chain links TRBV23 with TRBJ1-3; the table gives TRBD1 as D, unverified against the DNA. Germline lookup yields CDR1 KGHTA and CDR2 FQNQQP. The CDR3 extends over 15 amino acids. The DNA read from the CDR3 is TGCTCCAGCAGTCCCCCGGGACAGGGTAGAAATACGCTCTAT. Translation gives CSSSPPGQGRNTLY. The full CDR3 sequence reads CSSSPPGQGRNTLYF.

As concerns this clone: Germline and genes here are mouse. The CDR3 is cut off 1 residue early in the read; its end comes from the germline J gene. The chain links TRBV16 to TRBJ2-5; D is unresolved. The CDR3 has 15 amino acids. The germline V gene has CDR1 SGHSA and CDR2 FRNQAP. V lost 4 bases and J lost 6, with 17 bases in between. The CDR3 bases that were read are TGTGCAAGCAGCTCCACTGCGCGGGCGCACGACACCCAGTAC. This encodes CASSSTARAHDTQY. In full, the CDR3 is CASSSTARAHDTQYF.

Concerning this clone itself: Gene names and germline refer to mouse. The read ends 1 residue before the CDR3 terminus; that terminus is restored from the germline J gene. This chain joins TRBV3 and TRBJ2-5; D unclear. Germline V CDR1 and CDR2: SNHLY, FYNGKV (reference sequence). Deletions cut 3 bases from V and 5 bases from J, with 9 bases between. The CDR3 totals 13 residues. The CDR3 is CASSFNSPDTQYF. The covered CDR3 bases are TGTGCCAGCAGCTTTAACAGCCCAGACACCCAGTAC.

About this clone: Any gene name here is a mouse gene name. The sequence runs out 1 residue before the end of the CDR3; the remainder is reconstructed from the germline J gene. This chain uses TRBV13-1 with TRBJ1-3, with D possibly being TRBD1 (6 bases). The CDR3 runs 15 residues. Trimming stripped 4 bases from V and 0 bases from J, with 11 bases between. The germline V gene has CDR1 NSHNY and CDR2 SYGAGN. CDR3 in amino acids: CASSIGTRSGNTLYF. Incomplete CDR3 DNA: TGTGCCAGCAGTATCGGGACACGTTCTGGAAATACGCTCTAT.

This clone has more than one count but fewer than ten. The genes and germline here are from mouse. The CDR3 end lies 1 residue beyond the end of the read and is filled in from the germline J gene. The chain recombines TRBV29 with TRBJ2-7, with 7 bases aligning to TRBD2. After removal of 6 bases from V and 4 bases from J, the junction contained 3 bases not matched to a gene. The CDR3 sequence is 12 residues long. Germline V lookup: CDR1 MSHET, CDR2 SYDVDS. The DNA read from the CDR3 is TGTGCTAGCAGACCGACTGGGTATGAACAGTAC. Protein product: CASRPTGYEQY. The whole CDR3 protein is CASRPTGYEQYF.

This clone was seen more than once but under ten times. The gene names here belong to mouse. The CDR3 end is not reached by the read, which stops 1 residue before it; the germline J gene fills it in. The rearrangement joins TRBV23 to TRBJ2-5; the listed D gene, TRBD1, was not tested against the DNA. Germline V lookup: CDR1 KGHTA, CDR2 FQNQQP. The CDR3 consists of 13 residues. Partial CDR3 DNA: TGCTCCAGCAGTCGGGACAGCCAAGACACCCAGTAC. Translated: CSSSRDSQDTQY. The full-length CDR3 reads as CSSSRDSQDTQYF.

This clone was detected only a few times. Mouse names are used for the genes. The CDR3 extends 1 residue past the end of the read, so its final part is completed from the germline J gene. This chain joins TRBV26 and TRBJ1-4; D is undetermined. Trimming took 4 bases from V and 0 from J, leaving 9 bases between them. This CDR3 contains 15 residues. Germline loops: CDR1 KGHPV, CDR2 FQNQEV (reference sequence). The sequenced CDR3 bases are TGTGCCAGCAGTCCCTACACCTTTTCCAACGAAAGATTATTT. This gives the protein CASSPYTFSNERLF. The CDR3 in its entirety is CASSPYTFSNERLFF.

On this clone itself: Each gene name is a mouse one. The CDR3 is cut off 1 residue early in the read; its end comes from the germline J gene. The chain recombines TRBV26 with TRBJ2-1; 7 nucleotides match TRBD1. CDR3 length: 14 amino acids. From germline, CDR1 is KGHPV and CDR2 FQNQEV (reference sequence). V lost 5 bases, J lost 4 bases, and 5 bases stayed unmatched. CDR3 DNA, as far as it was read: TGTGCCAGCAGTTCGACAGGGATATATGCTGAGCAGTTC. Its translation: CASSSTGIYAEQF. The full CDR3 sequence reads CASSSTGIYAEQFF.

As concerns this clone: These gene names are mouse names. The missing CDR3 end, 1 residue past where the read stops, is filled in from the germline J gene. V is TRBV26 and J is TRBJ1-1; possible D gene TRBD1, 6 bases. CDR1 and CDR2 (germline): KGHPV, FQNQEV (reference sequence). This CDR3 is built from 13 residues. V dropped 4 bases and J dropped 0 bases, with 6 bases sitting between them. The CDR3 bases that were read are TGTGCCAGCAGTCGGACAGCAAACACAGAAGTCTTC. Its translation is CASSRTANTEVF. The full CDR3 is CASSRTANTEVFF.

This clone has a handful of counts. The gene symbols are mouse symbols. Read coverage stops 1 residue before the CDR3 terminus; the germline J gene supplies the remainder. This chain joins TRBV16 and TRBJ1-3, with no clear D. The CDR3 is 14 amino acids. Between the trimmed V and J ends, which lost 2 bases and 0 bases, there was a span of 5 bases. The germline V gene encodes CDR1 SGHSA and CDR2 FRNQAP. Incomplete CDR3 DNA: TGTGCAAGCAGCTTACAGATTTCTGGAAATACGCTCTAT. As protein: CASSLQISGNTLY. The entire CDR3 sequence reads CASSLQISGNTLYF.

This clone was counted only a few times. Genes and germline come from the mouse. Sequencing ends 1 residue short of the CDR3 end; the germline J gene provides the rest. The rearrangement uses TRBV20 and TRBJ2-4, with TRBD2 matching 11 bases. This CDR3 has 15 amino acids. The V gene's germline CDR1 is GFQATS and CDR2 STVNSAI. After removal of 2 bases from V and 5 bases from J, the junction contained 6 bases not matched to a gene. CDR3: CGARKTGGGRNTLYF. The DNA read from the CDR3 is TGTGGTGCTAGGAAGACTGGGGGGGGAAGAAACACCTTGTAC.

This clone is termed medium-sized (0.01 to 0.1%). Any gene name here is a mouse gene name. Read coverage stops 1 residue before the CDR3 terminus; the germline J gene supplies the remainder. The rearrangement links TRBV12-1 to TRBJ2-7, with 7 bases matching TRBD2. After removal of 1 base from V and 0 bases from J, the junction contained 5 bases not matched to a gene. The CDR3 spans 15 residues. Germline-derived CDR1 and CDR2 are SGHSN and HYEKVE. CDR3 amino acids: CASSLPGGSSYEQYF. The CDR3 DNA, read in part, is TGTGCCAGCTCTCTTCCTGGGGGTAGCTCCTATGAACAGTAC. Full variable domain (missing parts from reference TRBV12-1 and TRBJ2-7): DSGVVQSPRHIIKEKGGRSVLTCIPISGHSNVVWYQQTLGKELKFLIQHYEKVERDKGFLPSRFSVQQFDDYHSEMNMSALELEDSAMYFCASSLPGGSSYEQYFGPGTRLTVL.

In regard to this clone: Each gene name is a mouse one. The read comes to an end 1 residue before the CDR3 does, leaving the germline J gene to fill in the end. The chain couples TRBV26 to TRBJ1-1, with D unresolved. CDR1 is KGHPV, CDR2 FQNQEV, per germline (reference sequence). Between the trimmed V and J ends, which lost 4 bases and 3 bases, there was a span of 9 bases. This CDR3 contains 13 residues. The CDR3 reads CASSPGIYTEVFF. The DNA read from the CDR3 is TGTGCCAGCAGTCCCGGGATCTACACAGAAGTCTTC. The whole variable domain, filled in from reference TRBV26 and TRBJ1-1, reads NSKVIQTPRYLVKGQGQKAKMRCIPEKGHPVVFWYQQNKNNEFKFLINFQNQEVLQQIDMTEKRFSAECPSNSPCSLEIQSSEAGDSALYLCASSPGIYTEVFFGKGTRLTVV.

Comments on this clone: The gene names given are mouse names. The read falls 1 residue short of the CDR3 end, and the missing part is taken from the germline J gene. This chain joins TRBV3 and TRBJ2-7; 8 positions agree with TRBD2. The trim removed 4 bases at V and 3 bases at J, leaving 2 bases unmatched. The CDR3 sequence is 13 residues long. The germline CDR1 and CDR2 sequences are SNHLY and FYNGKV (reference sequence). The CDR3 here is CASSSTGGYEQYF. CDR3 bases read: TGTGCCAGCAGCTCCACTGGGGGCTATGAACAGTAC.

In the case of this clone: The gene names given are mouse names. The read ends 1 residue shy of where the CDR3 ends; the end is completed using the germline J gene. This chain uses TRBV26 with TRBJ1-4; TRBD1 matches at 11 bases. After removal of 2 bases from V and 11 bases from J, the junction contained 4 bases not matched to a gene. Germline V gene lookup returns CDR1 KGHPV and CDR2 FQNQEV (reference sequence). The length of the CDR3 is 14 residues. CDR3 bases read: TGTGCCAGCAGTCTGGGACAGGGGGCGAGGAGATTATTT. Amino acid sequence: CASSLGQGARRLF. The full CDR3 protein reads CASSLGQGARRLFF. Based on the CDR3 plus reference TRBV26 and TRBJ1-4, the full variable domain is NSKVIQTPRYLVKGQGQKAKMRCIPEKGHPVVFWYQQNKNNEFKFLINFQNQEVLQQIDMTEKRFSAECPSNSPCSLEIQSSEAGDSALYLCASSLGQGARRLFFGHGTKLSVL.

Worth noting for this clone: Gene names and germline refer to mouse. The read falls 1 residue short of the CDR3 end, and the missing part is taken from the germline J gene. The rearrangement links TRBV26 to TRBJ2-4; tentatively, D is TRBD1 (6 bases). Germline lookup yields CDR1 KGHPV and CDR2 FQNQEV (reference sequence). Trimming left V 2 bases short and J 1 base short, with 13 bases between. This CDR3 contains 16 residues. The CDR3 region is CASSLHRAGGQNTLYF. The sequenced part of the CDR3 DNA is TGTGCCAGCAGTCTGCACAGGGCGGGAGGTCAAAACACCTTGTAC.

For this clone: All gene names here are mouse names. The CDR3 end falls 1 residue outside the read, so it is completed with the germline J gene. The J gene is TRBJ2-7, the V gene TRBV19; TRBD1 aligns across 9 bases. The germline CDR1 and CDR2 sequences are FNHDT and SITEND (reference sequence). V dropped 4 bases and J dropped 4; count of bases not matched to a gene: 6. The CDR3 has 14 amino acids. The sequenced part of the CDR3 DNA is TGTGCCAGCAGTCCCGGGACAGGGAAATATGAACAGTAC. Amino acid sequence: CASSPGTGKYEQY. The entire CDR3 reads CASSPGTGKYEQYF.

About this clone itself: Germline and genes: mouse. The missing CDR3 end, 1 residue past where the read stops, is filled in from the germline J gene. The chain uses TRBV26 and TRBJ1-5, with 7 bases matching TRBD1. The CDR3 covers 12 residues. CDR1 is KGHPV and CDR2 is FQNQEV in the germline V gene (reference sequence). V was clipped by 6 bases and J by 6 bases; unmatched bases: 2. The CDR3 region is CASSRDSQAPLF. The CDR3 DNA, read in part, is TGTGCCAGCAGCCGGGACAGCCAGGCTCCGCTT.

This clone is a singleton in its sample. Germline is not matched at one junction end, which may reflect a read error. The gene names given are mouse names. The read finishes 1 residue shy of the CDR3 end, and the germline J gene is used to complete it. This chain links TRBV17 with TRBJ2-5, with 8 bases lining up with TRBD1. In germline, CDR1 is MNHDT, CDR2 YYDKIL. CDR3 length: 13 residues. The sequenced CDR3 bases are TGCGCTAGCAGTAGACAGGGGAAGGGGGACCAGTAC. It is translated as CASSRQGKGDQY. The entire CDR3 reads CASSRQGKGDQYF.